These 16 T cell receptor beta chains were sequenced from one sample in a study of breast tumors, draining lymph nodes, adjacent tissues. Each CDR3 protein gets one entry after TCRdb re-called the multiplex PCR reads with MiXCR. There are about 230,000 distinct CDR3 sequences in the sample; 32% occur only once, and about 1.4% lies in the top ten. The lymph nodes were axillary draining lymph nodes from breast cancer patients. The sequenced material came from axillary lymph node tissue. Receptors originate from a female donor with breast cancer. Some clones in this sample may be carry-over from other donors' samples.

This clonotype was counted many times. This sequence joins TRBV5-1 and TRBJ2-3, with TRBD2 matching over 9 bases. V gave up 5 bases and J gave up 4 bases; unmatched junction bases: 11. CDR3 length: 16 amino acids. Germline CDR1 reads SGHRS; CDR2 reads YFSETQ. DNA for the CDR3: TGCGCCAGCAGGAAAATAGCGGGAGTTCAAGCAGATACGCAGTATTTT. Translation gives CASRKIAGVQADTQYF. Full variable domain (outside the CDR3, taken from reference TRBV5-1 and TRBJ2-3): KAGVTQTPRYLIKTRGQQVTLSCSPISGHRSVSWYQQTPGQGLQFLFEYFSETQRNKGNFPGRFSGRQFSNSRSEMNVSTLELGDSALYLCASRKIAGVQADTQYFGPGTRLTVL.

This clonotype was counted only a few times. This chain joins TRBV18 and TRBJ1-4; D unclear. The CDR3 runs to 18 residues. The ends were cut back, 5 bases at V and 0 bases at J, with 19 bases in the middle. CDR1 is KGHSH and CDR2 is LQKENI in the germline V gene. The chain's CDR3 is CASSSTSGVFATNEKLFF. CDR3 coding DNA: TGTGCCAGCTCATCCACGTCTGGGGTCTTTGCAACTAATGAAAAACTGTTTTTT.

The table lists this clonotype with a count of one. Being one base from a much bigger clone, this may be a read error. V gene TRBV20-1 combines with J gene TRBJ2-7; D is unclear. There are 16 residues in the CDR3. Trimming removed 0 bases from V and 3 bases from J, with 18 bases in between. Germline V gene lookup returns CDR1 DFQATT and CDR2 SNEGSKA (reference sequence). CDR3 coding DNA: TGCAGTGCTAGAGATCATCAGAAAAGACCCTTCTACGAGCAGTACTTC. Translation gives CSARDHQKRPFYEQYF.

The genes are TRBV11-2 and TRBJ1-5; D gene uncertain. V was trimmed by 4 bases and J by 11 bases, leaving 9 bases between them. CDR3 length: 11 residues. Germline loops: CDR1 SGHAT, CDR2 FQNNGV. DNA for the CDR3: TGTGCCAGCAGCTGGCAAGAGACCCAGCATTTT. Protein sequence: CASSWQETQHF.

This clonotype was observed at least ten times. The J gene is TRBJ2-7, the V gene TRBV20-1; D is perhaps TRBD1 (6 bases). CDR3 size: 14 residues. From germline, CDR1 is DFQATT and CDR2 SNEGSKA (reference sequence). V was shortened by 4 bases and J by 0 bases, with 13 bases between the two germline ends. The CDR3 region has the DNA TGCAGTGCTATTGTCAGGGGCTCCTCCTACGAGCAGTACTTC. The encoded protein is CSAIVRGSSYEQYF.

This clonotype was found many times. The chain is built from TRBV30 and TRBJ1-5; TRBD1 agrees at 8 bases. V was pared by 2 bases and J by 6 bases, with 6 bases of the junction left unmatched. This CDR3 is 14 amino acids long. Germline V lookup: CDR1 GTSNPN, CDR2 SVGIG (reference sequence). The CDR3 here is CAWSSRQGSQPQHF. The CDR3 DNA is TGTGCCTGGAGTTCACGACAGGGGAGTCAGCCCCAGCATTTT.

This clonotype came up many times. The chain couples TRBV27 to TRBJ2-7; either TRBD1 or TRBD2 may supply D (5 bases each). Germline values: CDR1 MNHEY, CDR2 SMNVEV (reference sequence). V was pared by 0 bases and J by 6 bases, with 15 bases between. The CDR3 loop spans 15 amino acids. In DNA form, the CDR3 reads TGTGCCAGCAGTTTATCCGGGACCGCCCTCCTCGAGCAGTACTTC. This translates into CASSLSGTALLEQYF.

In its sample, this clonotype was seen many times. The gene calls are TRBV20-1 and TRBJ2-3, with 7 bases identical to TRBD2. The CDR3 covers 17 residues. CDR1 and CDR2 from the germline V gene are DFQATT and SNEGSKA (reference sequence). V lost 3 bases, J lost 2 bases, and 14 bases stayed unmatched. CDR3 in DNA: TGCAGTGCTAGGCCCCTTAAGAGTAGCGGGTCCACAGATACGCAGTATTTT. It codes for CSARPLKSSGSTDTQYF.

This clonotype was seen ten or more times. The chain couples TRBV7-9 to TRBJ2-2, with 15 bases that match TRBD2. This CDR3 spans 17 amino acids. Germline loops: CDR1 SEHNR, CDR2 FQNEAQ (reference sequence). The V segment lost 8 bases and the J segment 6 bases; nucleotides outside the gene matches: 10. The CDR3 DNA reads as TGTGCCAGCGTCTGGACTAGCGGGAGGGGGAAGGCCGGGGAGCTGTTTTTT. Amino acids: CASVWTSGRGKAGELFF.

This clonotype has a count of ten or more. This chain joins TRBV19 and TRBJ2-1; a weak D match, TRBD1 (6 bases). The CDR3 extends over 14 amino acids. Germline CDR1 LNHDA, CDR2 SQIVND (reference sequence). V gave up 5 bases and J gave up 8 bases, with 16 bases separating them. CDR3 bases: TGTGCCAGTAGTTCCCGATACAGGGACCATGAGCAGTTCTTC. Encoded protein: CASSSRYRDHEQFF.

This clonotype was counted ten times or more. V and J are TRBV3-1 and TRBJ2-7; the D is unclear. CDR3 length: 12 amino acids. Germline assignment: CDR1 LGHDT and CDR2 YNNKEL (reference sequence). V was shortened by 4 bases and J by 1 base, with 5 bases between the two germline ends. CDR3 nucleotides: TGTGCCAGCAGCCTTTTATCCTACGAGCAGTACTTC. It codes for CASSLLSYEQYF.

This clonotype was picked up many times. The chain combines TRBV7-9 with TRBJ2-1; 9 bases agree with TRBD2. Germline V gene lookup returns CDR1 SEHNR and CDR2 FQNEAQ (reference sequence). The CDR3 consists of 16 residues. Trimming removed 2 bases from V and 4 bases from J; junction bases left unmatched: 6. The CDR3 DNA follows: TGTGCCAGCAGCTTAACGGGGGCGGGAGGGTACAATGAGCAGTTCTTC. It yields the protein CASSLTGAGGYNEQFF.

This clonotype was seen only a few times. A much larger clone differs from this one at a single base, so this may be a read error. The genes are TRBV6-5 and TRBJ2-1; 9 bases fit TRBD2. The trim removed 5 bases at V and 8 bases at J, leaving 10 bases unmatched. This CDR3 has 15 residues. Germline V lookup: CDR1 MNHEY, CDR2 SVGAGI. The CDR3 reads CASSHSGRVIDEQFF. CDR3 coding DNA: TGTGCCAGCAGTCATAGCGGGAGAGTTATCGATGAGCAGTTCTTC.

This clonotype occurred many times. The rearrangement joins TRBV9 to TRBJ2-1; D unresolved. The CDR3 has 16 residues. Germline CDR1 SGDLS, CDR2 YYNGEE. The ends were cut back, 0 bases at V and 0 bases at J, with 10 bases in the middle. CDR3 sequence (DNA): TGTGCCAGCAGCGTAGGACCGGGCAGCTCCTACAATGAGCAGTTCTTC. Encoded protein: CASSVGPGSSYNEQFF.

This clonotype was detected many times. The chain joins TRBV24-1 to TRBJ2-1; maybe TRBD1 (6 bases). The CDR3 consists of 15 residues. V was clipped by 5 bases and J by 4 bases, with 14 bases between them. Germline loops: CDR1 KGHDR, CDR2 SFDVKD. CDR3 coding DNA: TGTGCCACCAGTGCTCCGGACCAGGGGTACAATGAGCAGTTCTTC. The encoded protein is CATSAPDQGYNEQFF.

The chain joins TRBV7-6 to TRBJ1-4; weak D call: TRBD1 (5 bases). Trimming removed 5 bases from V and 0 bases from J, with 10 bases in between. This CDR3 contains 15 residues. CDR1 and CDR2 (germline): SGHVS, FNYEAQ. The CDR3 loop is CASSLGASTNEKLFF. CDR3 DNA sequence: TGTGCCAGCAGCCTAGGGGCCTCAACTAATGAAAAACTGTTTTTT.